The 24 T cell receptor beta chains reported below all come from one sample, sequenced in a study of cytomegalovirus exposure and HLA in healthy donors. A multiplex PCR was run with 60 Vbeta primers and 13 Jbeta primers. TCRdb's copy holds only in-frame clones and misses some; the assay was immunoSEQ multiplex PCR. The sample includes about 160,000 clones, 75% to 80% of them seen just once. Sample: PBMCs. The receptors here all came from a woman aged 50 to 60 in good health and CMV-seropositive.

The V and J genes are TRBV6-1 and TRBJ2-3, with D possibly TRBD1 on 6 matching bases. The germline CDR1 and CDR2 sequences are MNHNS and SASEGT. V lost 1 base and J 2 bases, leaving 10 bases between the germline ends. The CDR3 consists of 15 residues. Here the CDR3 DNA reads TGTGCCAGCAGTGAAGGCACAGGGCACACAGATACGCAGTATTTT. Its protein is CASSEGTGHTDTQYF.

This chain joins TRBV10-3 and TRBJ2-1; D is ambiguous. Germline lookup yields CDR1 ENHRY and CDR2 SYGVKD. This CDR3 comprises 13 residues. V gave up 0 bases and J gave up 7 bases, with 7 bases separating them. The CDR3 protein is CAISESTLNEQFF. The DNA of the CDR3 is TGTGCCATCAGTGAGTCTACGCTAAATGAGCAGTTCTTC.

This clone has just a few counts. The rearrangement joins TRBV5-4 to TRBJ1-6, with D perhaps TRBD1 (6 bases). The V gene lost 0 bases and the J gene lost 7 bases, with 11 bases spanning the gap. From germline, CDR1 is SGHNT and CDR2 YYREEE (reference sequence). This CDR3 comprises 15 residues. CDR3 coding DNA: TGTGCCAGCAGCTTGGGATCCAGGGGAAATTCACCCCTCCACTTT. Translated, it gives CASSLGSRGNSPLHF.

This chain uses TRBV5-1 with TRBJ2-7, with D unresolved. The CDR3 totals 14 residues. V was trimmed by 0 bases and J by 2 bases, leaving 9 bases between them. The germline V gene has CDR1 SGHRS and CDR2 YFSETQ. Written as DNA, the CDR3 is TGCGCCAGCAGCTTGGCTCTGCAGACCTACGAGCAGTACTTC. Residues: CASSLALQTYEQYF.

The chain is built from TRBV7-2 and TRBJ2-5; D possibly corresponds to TRBD2 (5 bases). Germline-derived CDR1 and CDR2 are SGHTA and FQGNSA. Trimming removed 5 bases from V and 3 bases from J, with 13 bases in between. The CDR3 spans 14 residues. CDR3 nucleotide sequence: TGTGCCAGCAGCCTTGGACTGTCAAAAGAGACCCAGTACTTC. Protein product: CASSLGLSKETQYF.

V gene TRBV19 combines with J gene TRBJ1-6; 8 bases agree with TRBD1. The CDR3 extends over 15 amino acids. The V segment lost 5 bases and the J segment 6 bases; nucleotides outside the gene matches: 6. CDR1 is LNHDA and CDR2 is SQIVND in the germline V gene (reference sequence). CDR3 in DNA: TGTGCCAGTAGTGCCGGGACAGGCCTTAATTCACCCCTCCACTTT. Its translation is CASSAGTGLNSPLHF.

The chain carries TRBV28 and TRBJ1-2; 11 bases map to TRBD1. CDR1 is MDHEN, CDR2 SYDVKM, per germline. The CDR3 extends over 15 amino acids. Trimming took 8 bases from V and 8 from J; bases not matched to a gene: 13. The DNA for the CDR3 is TGTGCCAGCCGGACAGGGGGCGCTGGGGCGGGCGGCTACACCTTC. Protein sequence: CASRTGGAGAGGYTF.

The chain joins TRBV29-1 to TRBJ1-2; TRBD1 matches 9 bases. The V segment lost 6 bases and the J segment 3 bases; nucleotides outside the gene matches: 2. The germline gives CDR1 SQVTM, CDR2 ANQGSEA. The CDR3 has 12 residues. Here the CDR3 DNA reads TGCAGCGTCCGACAGGGGGACTATGGCTACACCTTC. Its translation: CSVRQGDYGYTF.

The chain employs TRBV6-1 and TRBJ1-1, with D tentatively TRBD1 (5 bases). The CDR3 is made up of 14 amino acids. V was shortened by 7 bases and J by 4 bases, with 16 bases between the two germline ends. Germline values: CDR1 MNHNS, CDR2 SASEGT. Here the CDR3 reads CASMPQGYGTEAFF. In DNA, the CDR3 is TGTGCCAGCATGCCCCAGGGATATGGCACTGAAGCTTTCTTT.

The V gene is TRBV28, the J gene TRBJ2-1; weak D call: TRBD1 (6 bases). The CDR3 consists of 16 residues. V was cut by 6 bases and J by 4 bases, with 19 bases left in between. Germline values: CDR1 MDHEN, CDR2 SYDVKM. The CDR3 coding sequence is TGTGCCAGCAGCTCACGCTGGCAGGGGCGATACAATGAGCAGTTCTTC. Its protein is CASSSRWQGRYNEQFF. Drawing the rest from reference TRBV28 and TRBJ2-1, the complete variable domain is DVKVTQSSRYLVKRTGEKVFLECVQDMDHENMFWYRQDPGLGLRLIYFSYDVKMKEKGDIPEGYSVSREKKERFSLILESASTNQTSMYLCASSSRWQGRYNEQFFGPGTRLTVL.

The chain recombines TRBV6-1 with TRBJ1-1; no firm D call. Germline CDR1 and CDR2: MNHNS and SASEGT. Between the trimmed V and J ends, which lost 4 bases and 4 bases, there was a span of 10 bases. The CDR3 totals 13 residues. CDR3 DNA sequence: TGTGCCAGCAGTGTCCGGGAGCGCACTGAAGCTTTCTTT. Its translation: CASSVRERTEAFF.

This clone came up once. The CDR3 spells CASSLVKRENTDTQYF. The CDR3 bases are TGTGCCAGCAGCTTAGTTAAGCGGGAGAACACAGATACGCAGTATTTT. J is TRBJ2-3 and V is TRBV7-8; 8 bases align to TRBD2. There are 16 residues in the CDR3. Germline loops: CDR1 SGHVS, CDR2 FQNEAQ. The ends lost 1 base at V and 2 bases at J; junction bases unmatched: 5.

The chain employs TRBV5-6 and TRBJ1-5; D not certain. The V and J ends lost 0 bases and 2 bases respectively, with 6 bases between them. Germline-derived CDR1 and CDR2 are SGHDT and YYEEEE. The CDR3 has 14 amino acids. CDR3: CASSLGLGNQPQHF. The DNA of the CDR3 is TGTGCCAGCAGCTTGGGGCTAGGCAATCAGCCCCAGCATTTT. Supplemented by reference TRBV5-6 and TRBJ1-5, the full variable domain reads DAGVTQSPTHLIKTRGQQVTLRCSPKSGHDTVSWYQQALGQGPQFIFQYYEEEERQRGNFPDRFSGHQFPNYSSELNVNALLLGDSALYLCASSLGLGNQPQHFGDGTRLSIL.

V and J are TRBV2 and TRBJ1-5, with D possibly matching TRBD1 (5 bases). V was trimmed by 8 bases and J by 6 bases, leaving 14 bases between them. The CDR3 contains 13 residues. Germline V gene data show CDR1 as SNHLY and CDR2 as FYNNEI. The CDR3 reads CASLRDAGQPQHF. The CDR3 coding sequence is TGTGCCAGCTTGCGGGACGCCGGTCAGCCCCAGCATTTT.

The CDR3 reads CASSQDGTSGRRETQYF. CDR3 sequence (DNA): TGTGCCAGCAGCCAGGACGGGACTAGCGGGAGACGGGAGACCCAGTACTTC. The V call is TRBV4-2, the J call TRBJ2-5; the match to TRBD2 covers 14 bases. The germline CDR1 and CDR2 sequences are LGHNA and YNFKEQ. J was trimmed by 5 bases and V by 3 bases; bases with no gene match: 8. The CDR3 has 17 residues.

The chain carries TRBV11-2 and TRBJ1-6; D perhaps matches TRBD1 (6 bases). Between the trimmed V and J ends, which lost 2 bases and 9 bases, there was a span of 14 bases. Germline V gene data show CDR1 as SGHAT and CDR2 as FQNNGV. This CDR3 region has 15 residues. The CDR3 loop reads CASSLLGAPISPLHF. CDR3 coding DNA: TGTGCCAGCAGCTTATTGGGGGCCCCGATTTCACCCCTCCACTTT.

This clone was seen a single time. This rearrangement joins TRBV6-1 to TRBJ2-7, with D possibly TRBD1 on 5 matching bases. The CDR3 covers 15 residues. V shed 0 bases and J shed 2 bases, with 11 bases lying between them. The V gene's germline CDR1 is MNHNS and CDR2 SASEGT. The CDR3 bases are TGTGCCAGCAGTGAAGCGGGGCCCAGGACCTACGAGCAGTACTTC. It encodes CASSEAGPRTYEQYF.

The CDR3 sequence is CASSPYTVYEQYF. As DNA, the CDR3 is TGTGCCAGCAGCCCGTACACAGTCTACGAGCAGTACTTC. J is TRBJ2-7 and V is TRBV27; D is unclear. Germline lookup yields CDR1 MNHEY and CDR2 SMNVEV (reference sequence). V lost 6 bases and J lost 3, with 12 bases in between. This CDR3 region has 13 residues.

The chain uses TRBV7-8 and TRBJ1-2, with D unclear. V shed 3 bases and J shed 0 bases, with 8 bases lying between them. CDR3 length: 14 amino acids. Germline CDR1 and CDR2: SGHVS and FQNEAQ. The CDR3 loop is CASSFRGANYGYTF. CDR3 DNA: TGTGCCAGCAGCTTTCGGGGAGCTAACTATGGCTACACCTTC.

The chain joins TRBV19 to TRBJ2-1; 13 bases line up with TRBD2. Germline-derived CDR1 and CDR2 are LNHDA and SQIVND (reference sequence). The CDR3 loop spans 20 amino acids. The V gene end was trimmed by 4 bases and the J gene end by 0 bases; junction bases not matched to a gene: 12. The CDR3 nucleotides are TGTGCCAGTAGTACCCCGAGGACTAGCGGGAGCGGGAGCTCCTACAATGAGCAGTTCTTC. This encodes CASSTPRTSGSGSSYNEQFF.

The V call is TRBV2, the J call TRBJ2-5, with D possibly matching TRBD1 (6 bases). Between the trimmed V and J ends, which lost 4 bases and 10 bases, there was a span of 16 bases. The germline CDR1 and CDR2 sequences are SNHLY and FYNNEI. This CDR3 is built from 13 residues. As DNA, the CDR3 is TGTGCCAGCAGTGTTGGGACAATTCGAGACCAGTACTTC. It translates to CASSVGTIRDQYF.

The chain links TRBV7-9 to TRBJ2-1; 10 bases align to TRBD2. The CDR3 sequence is 15 residues long. J lost 6 bases, V lost 2 bases, and 4 bases had no gene match. Per the germline V gene, CDR1 is SEHNR and CDR2 is FQNEAQ (reference sequence). The CDR3 DNA follows: TGTGCCAGCAGCTTACGGACTAGCGGCTTCAATGAGCAGTTCTTC. This gives the protein CASSLRTSGFNEQFF.

The J gene is TRBJ1-3, the V gene TRBV7-9; 7 bases fit TRBD1. CDR3 length: 17 residues. Germline trimming cut 1 base from V and 4 bases from J; bases unmatched to any gene: 10. Looked up from germline, CDR1 is SEHNR and CDR2 is FQNEAQ (reference sequence). Here the CDR3 DNA reads TGTGCCAGCAGCTTAGGGGGCCAAACAGGGGTCGGAAACACCATATATTTT. Amino acid sequence: CASSLGGQTGVGNTIYF.

The V and J genes are TRBV27 and TRBJ1-2; tentative D call: TRBD1 (6 bases). This CDR3 contains 13 residues. V lost 6 bases and J lost 4, with 12 bases in between. Per the germline V gene, CDR1 is MNHEY and CDR2 is SMNVEV (reference sequence). The CDR3 region is CASSQQGSYGYTF. CDR3 in DNA: TGTGCCAGCAGCCAACAGGGTAGCTATGGCTACACCTTC.